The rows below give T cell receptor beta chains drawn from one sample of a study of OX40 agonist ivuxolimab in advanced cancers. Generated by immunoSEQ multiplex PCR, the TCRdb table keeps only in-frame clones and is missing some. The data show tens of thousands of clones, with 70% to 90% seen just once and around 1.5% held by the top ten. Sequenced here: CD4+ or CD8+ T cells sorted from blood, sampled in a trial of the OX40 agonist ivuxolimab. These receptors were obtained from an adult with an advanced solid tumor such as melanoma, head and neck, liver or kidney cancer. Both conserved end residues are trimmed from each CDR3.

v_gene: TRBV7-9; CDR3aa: ASSSDRGYLSGNTIY
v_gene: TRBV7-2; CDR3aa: ASSPGPAILYEQY
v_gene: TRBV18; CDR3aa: ASSPKDRDGYEQY
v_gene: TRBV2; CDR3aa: ASSRQGDYGYT
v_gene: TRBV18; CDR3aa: ASSPSGRGEVYGYT
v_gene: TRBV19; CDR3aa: ASSGQNGNTIY
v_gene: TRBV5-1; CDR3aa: ASSLRGAGEKLF
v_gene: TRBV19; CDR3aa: ASSRQTDDEQY
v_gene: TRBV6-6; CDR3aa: ASSAVANTEAF
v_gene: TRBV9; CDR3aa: ASSVNAGGATNEKLF
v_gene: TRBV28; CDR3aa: ASSLPISSTDTQY